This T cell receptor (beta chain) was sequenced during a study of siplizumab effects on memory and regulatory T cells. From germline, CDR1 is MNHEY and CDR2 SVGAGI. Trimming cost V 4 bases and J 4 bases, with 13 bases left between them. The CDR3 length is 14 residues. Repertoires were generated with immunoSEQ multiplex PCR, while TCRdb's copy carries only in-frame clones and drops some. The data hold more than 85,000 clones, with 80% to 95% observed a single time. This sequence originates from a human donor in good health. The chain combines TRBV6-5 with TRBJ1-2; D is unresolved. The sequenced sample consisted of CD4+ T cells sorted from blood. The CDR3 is CASSLSGLSYGYTF. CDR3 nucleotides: TGTGCCAGCAGTTTATCCGGGCTGTCCTATGGCTACACCTTC.